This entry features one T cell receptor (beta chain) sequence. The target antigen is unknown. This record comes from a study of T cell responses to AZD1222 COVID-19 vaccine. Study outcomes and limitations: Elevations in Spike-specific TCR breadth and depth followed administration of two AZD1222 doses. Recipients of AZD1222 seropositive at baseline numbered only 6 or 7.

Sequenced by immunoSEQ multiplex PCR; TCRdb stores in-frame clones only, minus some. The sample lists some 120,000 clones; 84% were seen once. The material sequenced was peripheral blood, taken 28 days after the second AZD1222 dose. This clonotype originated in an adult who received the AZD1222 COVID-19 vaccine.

The CDR3 DNA reads TGTGCCATCAGTGACACAAACTATGGCTACACCTTC. Translated, it gives CAISDTNYGYTF. This chain uses TRBV10-3 with TRBJ1-2; D uncertain. Between the trimmed V and J ends, which lost 3 bases and 2 bases, there was a span of 4 bases. The germline gives CDR1 ENHRY, CDR2 SYGVKD. The CDR3 loop spans 12 amino acids.